This TCR beta chain was sequenced for a study of cytomegalovirus exposure and HLA in healthy donors. Study findings and constraints: In a later analysis, HLA-associated TCR beta chains were more clonally expanded than equally common others. In a later analysis, parvovirus B19, influenza, CMV and Epstein-Barr virus appeared linked to several top co-occurrence clusters.

A word on this clone: What it binds is not known.

Trimming stripped 6 bases from V and 4 bases from J, with 15 bases between. CDR3 length equals 15 residues. Germline V gene lookup returns CDR1 SNHLY and CDR2 FYNNEI. 13 Jbeta primers and 60 Vbeta primers were used for the PCR. Measured with immunoSEQ multiplex PCR; TCRdb has only the in-frame clones, and not every one. The sample contains about 88,000 clones, 65% to 85% of which appear only once. The clonotype comes from a man aged 25 to 45 in good health and CMV-seronegative. The chain links TRBV2 to TRBJ1-4; perhaps TRBD1 as D (6 bases). The sequenced sample consisted of PBMCs. The DNA for the CDR3 is TGTGCCAGCAGGGCTGGACAGCTCATTAATGAAAAACTGTTTTTT. It codes for CASRAGQLINEKLFF. The full variable domain, with the rest looked up from reference TRBV2 and TRBJ1-4, is EPEVTQTPSHQVTQMGQEVILRCVPISNHLYFYWYRQILGQKVEFLVSFYNNEISEKSEIFDDQFSVERPDGSNFTLKIRSTKLEDSAMYFCASRAGQLINEKLFFGSGTQLSVL.